This T cell receptor beta chain comes out of a study of T cell responses to AZD1222 COVID-19 vaccine. Findings and caveats of the study: Two doses of AZD1222 preceded a rise in Spike-specific TCR breadth and depth. Only after the peak T cell response were repertoires sampled.

Only in-frame clones appear in the TCRdb table, and some are missing; sequencing was by immunoSEQ multiplex PCR. The data show 130,000 or so clones, with 90% to 95% seen just once and roughly 3.9% held by the top ten. This CDR3 region has 14 residues. The germline V gene has CDR1 MNHEY and CDR2 SMNVEV (reference sequence). The J segment lost 6 bases and the V segment lost 3 bases, leaving 7 bases of the junction unmatched. In regard to this clone: Its antigen is currently unknown.

The sequence was obtained from an adult who received the AZD1222 COVID-19 vaccine. This chain connects TRBV27 to TRBJ2-7, with 8 bases identical to TRBD1. The input for sequencing was peripheral blood, taken 28 days after the second AZD1222 dose. Here the CDR3 DNA reads TGTGCCAGCAGTTTTTCGGACAGGGCGGGCGAGCAGTACTTC. Translation: CASSFSDRAGEQYF.